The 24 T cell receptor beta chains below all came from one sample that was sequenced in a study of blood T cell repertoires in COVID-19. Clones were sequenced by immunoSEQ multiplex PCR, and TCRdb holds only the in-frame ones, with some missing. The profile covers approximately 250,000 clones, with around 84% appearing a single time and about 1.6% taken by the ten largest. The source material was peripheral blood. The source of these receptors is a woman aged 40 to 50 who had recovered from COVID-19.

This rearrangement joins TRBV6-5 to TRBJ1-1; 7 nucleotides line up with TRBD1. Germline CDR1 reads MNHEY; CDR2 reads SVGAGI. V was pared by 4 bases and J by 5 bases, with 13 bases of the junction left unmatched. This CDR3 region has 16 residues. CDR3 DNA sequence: TGTGCCAGCAGTTCCCAGACAGGGAAGTTAGGGACTGAAGCTTTCTTT. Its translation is CASSSQTGKLGTEAFF.

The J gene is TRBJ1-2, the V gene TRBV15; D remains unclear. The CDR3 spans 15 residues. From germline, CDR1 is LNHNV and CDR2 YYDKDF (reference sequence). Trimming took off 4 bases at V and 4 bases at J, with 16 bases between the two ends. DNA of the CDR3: TGTGCCACCAGCAAAGCTGGAGAGGGAAGCTATGGCTACACCTTC. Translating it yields CATSKAGEGSYGYTF.

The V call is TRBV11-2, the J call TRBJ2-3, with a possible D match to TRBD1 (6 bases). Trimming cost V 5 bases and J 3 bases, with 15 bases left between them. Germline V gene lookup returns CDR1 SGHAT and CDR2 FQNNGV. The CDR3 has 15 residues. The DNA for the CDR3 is TGTGCCAGCAGCGGAACAGGGTTTCGGACAGATACGCAGTATTTT. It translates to CASSGTGFRTDTQYF.

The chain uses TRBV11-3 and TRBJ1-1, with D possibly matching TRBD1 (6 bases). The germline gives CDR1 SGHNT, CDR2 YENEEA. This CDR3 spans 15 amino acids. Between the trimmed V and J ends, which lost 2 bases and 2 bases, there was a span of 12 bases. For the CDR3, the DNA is TGTGCCAGCAGCTTACTCGGGGGGCTAAACACTGAAGCTTTCTTT. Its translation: CASSLLGGLNTEAFF.

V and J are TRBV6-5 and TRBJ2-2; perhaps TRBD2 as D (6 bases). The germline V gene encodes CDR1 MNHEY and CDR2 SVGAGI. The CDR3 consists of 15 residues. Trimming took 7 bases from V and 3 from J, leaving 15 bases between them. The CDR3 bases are TGTGCCAGCAAGCAGGAGGACTACTACACCGGGGAGCTGTTTTTT. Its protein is CASKQEDYYTGELFF.

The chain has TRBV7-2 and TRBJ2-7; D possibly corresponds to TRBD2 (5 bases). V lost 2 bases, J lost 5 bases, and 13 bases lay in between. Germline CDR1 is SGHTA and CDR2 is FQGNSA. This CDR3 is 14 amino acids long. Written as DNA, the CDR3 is TGTGCCAGCAGCTTACAATGGAGGAAGGACGAGCAGTACTTC. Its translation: CASSLQWRKDEQYF.

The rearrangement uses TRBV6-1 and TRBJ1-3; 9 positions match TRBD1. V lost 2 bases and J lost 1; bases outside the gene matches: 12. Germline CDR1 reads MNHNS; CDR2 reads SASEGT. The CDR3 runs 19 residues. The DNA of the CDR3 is TGTGCCAGCAGTGAATTCTACCCGTATGGGACAGGGTCTGGAAACACCATATATTTT. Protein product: CASSEFYPYGTGSGNTIYF.

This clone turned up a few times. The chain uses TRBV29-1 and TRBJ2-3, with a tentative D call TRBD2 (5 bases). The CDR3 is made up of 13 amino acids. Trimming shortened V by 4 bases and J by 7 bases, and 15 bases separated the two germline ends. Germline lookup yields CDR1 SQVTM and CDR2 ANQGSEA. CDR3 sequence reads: CSVVVDLLNTQYF. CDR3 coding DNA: TGCAGCGTTGTAGTGGACTTATTGAATACGCAGTATTTT.

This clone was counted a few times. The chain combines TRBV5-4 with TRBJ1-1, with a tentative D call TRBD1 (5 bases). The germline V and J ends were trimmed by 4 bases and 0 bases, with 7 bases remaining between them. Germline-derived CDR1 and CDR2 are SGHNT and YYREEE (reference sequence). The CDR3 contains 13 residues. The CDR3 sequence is CASSQGMNTEAFF. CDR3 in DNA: TGTGCCAGCAGCCAGGGCATGAACACTGAAGCTTTCTTT.

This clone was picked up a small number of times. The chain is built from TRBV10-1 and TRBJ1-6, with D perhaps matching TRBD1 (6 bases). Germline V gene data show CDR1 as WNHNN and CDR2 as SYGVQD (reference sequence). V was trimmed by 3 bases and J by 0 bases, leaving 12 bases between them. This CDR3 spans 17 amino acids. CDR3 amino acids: CASSDGGASSYNSPLHF. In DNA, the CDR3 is TGCGCCAGCAGTGACGGGGGGGCGAGCTCCTATAATTCACCCCTCCACTTT.

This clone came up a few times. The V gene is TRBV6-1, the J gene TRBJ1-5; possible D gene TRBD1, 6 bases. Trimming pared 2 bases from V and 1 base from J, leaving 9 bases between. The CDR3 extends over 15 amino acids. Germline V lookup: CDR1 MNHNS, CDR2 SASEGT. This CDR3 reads CASSESQGSNQPQHF. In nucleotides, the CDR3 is TGTGCCAGCAGTGAAAGCCAGGGGAGCAATCAGCCCCAGCATTTT.

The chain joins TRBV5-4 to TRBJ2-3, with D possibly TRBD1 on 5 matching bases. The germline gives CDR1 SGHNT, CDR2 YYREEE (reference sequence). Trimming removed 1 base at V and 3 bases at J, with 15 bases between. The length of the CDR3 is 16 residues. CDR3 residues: CASSLRAGWATDTQYF. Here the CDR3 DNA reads TGTGCCAGCAGCTTGAGGGCAGGGTGGGCAACAGATACGCAGTATTTT.

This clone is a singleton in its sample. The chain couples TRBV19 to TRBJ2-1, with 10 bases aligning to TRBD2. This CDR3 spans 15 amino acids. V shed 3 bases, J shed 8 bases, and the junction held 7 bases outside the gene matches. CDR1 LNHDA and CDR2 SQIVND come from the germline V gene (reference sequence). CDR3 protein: CASSIQRGGRYEQFF. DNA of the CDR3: TGTGCCAGTAGTATCCAGCGGGGGGGACGATATGAGCAGTTCTTC.

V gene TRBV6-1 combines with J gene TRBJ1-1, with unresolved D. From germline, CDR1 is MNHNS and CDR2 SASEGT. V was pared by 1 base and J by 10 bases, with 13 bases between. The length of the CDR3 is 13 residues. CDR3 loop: CASSEGPFRGAFF. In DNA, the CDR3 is TGTGCCAGCAGTGAAGGGCCTTTTCGAGGAGCTTTCTTT.

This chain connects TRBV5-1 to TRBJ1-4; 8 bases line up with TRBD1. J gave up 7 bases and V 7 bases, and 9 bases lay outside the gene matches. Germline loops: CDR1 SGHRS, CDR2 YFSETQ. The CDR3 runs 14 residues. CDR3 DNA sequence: TGCGCCAGCCGGACAGGGTCGTCTTTTGAAAAACTGTTTTTT. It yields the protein CASRTGSSFEKLFF. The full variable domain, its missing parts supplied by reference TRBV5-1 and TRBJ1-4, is KAGVTQTPRYLIKTRGQQVTLSCSPISGHRSVSWYQQTPGQGLQFLFEYFSETQRNKGNFPGRFSGRQFSNSRSEMNVSTLELGDSALYLCASRTGSSFEKLFFGSGTQLSVL.

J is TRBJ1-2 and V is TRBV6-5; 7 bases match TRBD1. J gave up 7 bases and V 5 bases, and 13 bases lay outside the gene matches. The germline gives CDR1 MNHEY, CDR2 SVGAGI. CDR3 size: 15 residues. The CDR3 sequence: CASSRQTGLLGGYTF. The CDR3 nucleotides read TGTGCCAGCAGTCGCCAGACAGGGCTTCTGGGTGGCTACACCTTC.

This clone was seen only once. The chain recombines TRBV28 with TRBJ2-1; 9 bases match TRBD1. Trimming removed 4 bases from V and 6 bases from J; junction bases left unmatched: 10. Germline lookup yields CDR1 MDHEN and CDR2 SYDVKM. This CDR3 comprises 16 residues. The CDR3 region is CASSSSGQGTGNEQFF. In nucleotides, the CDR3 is TGTGCCAGCAGTTCCTCCGGACAGGGGACGGGCAATGAGCAGTTCTTC.

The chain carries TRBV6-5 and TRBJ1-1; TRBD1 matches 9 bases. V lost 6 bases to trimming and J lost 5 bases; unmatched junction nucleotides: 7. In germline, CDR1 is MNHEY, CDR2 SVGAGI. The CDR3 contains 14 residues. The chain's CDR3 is CASRTGQGRTEAFF. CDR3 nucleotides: TGTGCCAGCAGAACGGGACAGGGACGGACTGAAGCTTTCTTT.

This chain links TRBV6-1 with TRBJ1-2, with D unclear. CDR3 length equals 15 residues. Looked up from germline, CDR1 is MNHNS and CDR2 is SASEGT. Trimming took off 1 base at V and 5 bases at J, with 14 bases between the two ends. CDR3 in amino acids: CASSEGRGLGYGYTF. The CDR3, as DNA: TGTGCCAGCAGTGAAGGCAGAGGGTTGGGGTATGGCTACACCTTC.

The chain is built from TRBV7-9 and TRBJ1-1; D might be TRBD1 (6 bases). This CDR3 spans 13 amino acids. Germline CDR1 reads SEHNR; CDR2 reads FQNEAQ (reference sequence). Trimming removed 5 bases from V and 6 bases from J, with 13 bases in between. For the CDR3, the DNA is TGTGCCAGCAGCGCAGGGGTTTCAGCTGAAGCTTTCTTT. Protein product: CASSAGVSAEAFF.

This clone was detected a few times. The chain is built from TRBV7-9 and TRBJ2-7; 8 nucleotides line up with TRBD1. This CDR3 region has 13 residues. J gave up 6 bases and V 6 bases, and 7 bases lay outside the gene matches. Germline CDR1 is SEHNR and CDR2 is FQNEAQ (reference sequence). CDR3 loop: CASSWTGLGEQYF. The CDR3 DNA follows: TGTGCCAGCAGTTGGACAGGGTTAGGCGAGCAGTACTTC.

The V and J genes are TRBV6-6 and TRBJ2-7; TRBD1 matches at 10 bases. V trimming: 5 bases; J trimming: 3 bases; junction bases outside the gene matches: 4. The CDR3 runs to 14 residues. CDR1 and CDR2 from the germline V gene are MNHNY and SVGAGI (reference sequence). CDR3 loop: CASSKGTGVYEQYF. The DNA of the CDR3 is TGTGCCAGCAGTAAGGGGACAGGGGTCTACGAGCAGTACTTC.

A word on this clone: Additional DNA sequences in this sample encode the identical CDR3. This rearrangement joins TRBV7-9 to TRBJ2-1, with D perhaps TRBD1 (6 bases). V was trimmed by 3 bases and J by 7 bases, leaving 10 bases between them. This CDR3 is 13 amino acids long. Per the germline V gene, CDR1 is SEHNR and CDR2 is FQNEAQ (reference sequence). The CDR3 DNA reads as TGTGCCAGCAGCTTGGGGGCTGGGAATGAGCAGTTCTTC. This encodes CASSLGAGNEQFF.

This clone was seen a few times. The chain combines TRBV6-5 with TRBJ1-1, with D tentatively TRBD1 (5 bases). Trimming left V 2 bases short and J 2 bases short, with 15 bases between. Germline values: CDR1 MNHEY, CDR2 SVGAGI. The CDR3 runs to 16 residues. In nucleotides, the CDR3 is TGTGCCAGCAGTTACGTCCAGGGTCCCACCAACACTGAAGCTTTCTTT. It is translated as CASSYVQGPTNTEAFF.